Included here is one T cell receptor beta chain sequence, with context. The data originate from a study of T cell responses to AZD1222 COVID-19 vaccine. Only in-frame clones appear in the TCRdb table, and some are missing; sequencing was by immunoSEQ multiplex PCR. Of 180,000 or so clones listed, roughly nine tenths are singletons. Sequencing used peripheral blood, obtained 28 days after the second AZD1222 dose. The source of this sequence is an adult who received the AZD1222 COVID-19 vaccine.

The CDR3 DNA reads TGTGCCAGCAGCATTAGCGGGAGTGGGTATACGCAGTATTTT. Encoded protein: CASSISGSGYTQYF. The chain combines TRBV7-9 with TRBJ2-3; TRBD2 aligns across 9 bases. The V segment lost 5 bases and the J segment 7 bases; nucleotides outside the gene matches: 7. Germline V CDR1 and CDR2: SEHNR, FQNEAQ (reference sequence). This CDR3 has 14 residues.